This record covers a single TCR beta chain. No antigen is known for it. These data are taken from a study of T-cell reconstitution after alpha-beta-depleted transplantation in children. Broader study findings: Certain patients had high TCRbeta diversity at day 60, and it came from recipient T cells and thymic progenitors that survived. Expanded clones from the graft, numbering several hundred, reportedly supplied alpha-beta T cells about two months after transplant. T-cell counts and diversity at one year following transplant were attributed mainly to newly produced T cells.

Preparation of the TCRbeta library used unique molecular identifiers. TCRdb reprocessed the PCR reads via MiXCR and lists one record per CDR3 protein. The table records about 980,000 distinct CDR3 sequences, about 26% of them present only once. Per germline, CDR1 LGHNA and CDR2 YNFKEQ. V was pared by 2 bases and J by 0 bases, with 8 bases of the junction left unmatched. CDR3 size: 17 residues. This material consisted of PBMCs, mostly from graft donor cells, taken 360 days after TCRalphabeta/CD19-depleted stem cell transplant. The clonotype originates from a boy younger than two who had a stem cell transplant for SCID, so the T cells may come from the graft donor. The rearrangement joins TRBV4-2 to TRBJ2-7; 9 bases align to TRBD1. The CDR3 is CASSQRMTGGSSYEQYF. For the CDR3, the DNA is TGTGCCAGCAGCCAACGGATGACAGGGGGGAGCTCCTACGAGCAGTACTTC.